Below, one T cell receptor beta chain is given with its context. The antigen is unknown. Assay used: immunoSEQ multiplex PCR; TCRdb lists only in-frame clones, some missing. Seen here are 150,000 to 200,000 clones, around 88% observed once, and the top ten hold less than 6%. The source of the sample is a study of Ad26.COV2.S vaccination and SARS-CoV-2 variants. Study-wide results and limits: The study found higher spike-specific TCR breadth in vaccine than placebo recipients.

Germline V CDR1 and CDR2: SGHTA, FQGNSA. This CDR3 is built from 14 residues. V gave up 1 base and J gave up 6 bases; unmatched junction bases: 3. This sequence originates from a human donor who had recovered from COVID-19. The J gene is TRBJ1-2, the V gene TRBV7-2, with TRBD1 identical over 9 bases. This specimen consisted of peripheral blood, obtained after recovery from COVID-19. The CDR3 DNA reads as TGTGCCAGCAGCTTAGATAGGACAGGGGATGGCTACACCTTC. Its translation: CASSLDRTGDGYTF.